This is a list of T cell receptor beta chains from one sample in a study of blood T cell repertoires in COVID-19. Profiled with immunoSEQ multiplex PCR; TCRdb holds only in-frame clones, not every one. The sample lists fewer than 600,000 clones; 89% were seen once. Specimen: peripheral blood. These TCRs come from a man aged 18 to 30 with COVID-19, enrolled during active disease. CDR3s include the opening cysteine and the closing phenylalanine or tryptophan. A D gene is named only where the DNA matches it firmly. A clone size is listed for some rows: how often the clone was seen (once, few, many), or a class if it is expanded.

j_gene	v_gene	abundance	d_gene	CDR3nt	CDR3aa
TRBJ2-5	TRBV3-1/TRBV3-2	NA	TRBD2	TGTGCCAGCAGCCCCCCCTTCTTCACGGCGGGAGAACTGGAGACCCAGTACTTC	CASSPPFFTAGELETQYF
TRBJ2-5	TRBV5-5	NA	TRBD2	TGTGCCAGCAAGAGGGAGGGAGAGACCCAGTACTTC	CASKREGETQYF
TRBJ2-1	TRBV6-5	NA	NA	TGTGCCAGCAGCAACAGCCGCGTTGAGCAGTTCTTC	CASSNSRVEQFF
TRBJ2-7	TRBV5-1	NA	TRBD1	TGCGCCAGCAGCAGACAGGGTAGCTACGAGCAGTACTTC	CASSRQGSYEQYF
TRBJ2-1	TRBV27	NA	NA	TGTGCCAGGGGAGACTACTCCTACAATGAGCAGTTCTTC	CARGDYSYNEQFF
TRBJ1-2	TRBV3-1/TRBV3-2	once	TRBD1	TGTGCCAGCAGCCAACCGACAGGGGGAGGTAACTATGGCTACACCTTC	CASSQPTGGGNYGYTF
TRBJ2-7	TRBV9	NA	TRBD2	TGTGCCAGCAGCGTAGATCCGGGGGGTAAGCAGTACTTC	CASSVDPGGKQYF
TRBJ1-1	TRBV5-1	NA	NA	TGCGCCAGCAGCTTGGGAGGGAACACTGAAGCTTTCTTT	CASSLGGNTEAFF
TRBJ2-1	TRBV10-2	NA	NA	TGCGCCAGCAGTGAGTCGACAGGAGGTGGTGAGCAGTTCTTC	CASSESTGGGEQFF
TRBJ1-2	TRBV5-1	NA	TRBD1	TGCGCCAGCAGCTTGGGACGACAGGGGGCTGATGGCTACACCTTC	CASSLGRQGADGYTF
TRBJ2-6	TRBV2	NA	TRBD1	TGTGCCAGCAGCGGGACAGGTGCCAACTCTGGGGCCAACGTCCTGACTTTC	CASSGTGANSGANVLTF
TRBJ2-7	TRBV7-8	NA	TRBD1	TGTGCCAGCAGCTACCGAGACAGGGGGCTTTTCTACGAGCAGTACTTC	CASSYRDRGLFYEQYF
TRBJ1-1	TRBV9	NA	NA	TGTGCCAGCAGCGTAGGCAGGGGAGAAGCTTTCTTT	CASSVGRGEAFF
TRBJ1-5	TRBV2	NA	TRBD1	TGTGCCAGCACCCCCGACAGGGCTCAGCCCCAGCATTTT	CASTPDRAQPQHF
TRBJ2-3	TRBV9	NA	TRBD2	TGTGCCAGCAGCGTATTGAGCGGGAGTACAGATACGCAGTATTTT	CASSVLSGSTDTQYF
TRBJ2-2	TRBV10-1	once	TRBD2	TGCGCCAGCAGTGAGTCGGGACTAGCGGGAGTAGGCGGGGAGCTGTTTTTT	CASSESGLAGVGGELFF
TRBJ2-7	TRBV3-1/TRBV3-2	NA	NA	TGTGCCAGCAGCCAACTCGAATCTAAGTACTTC	CASSQLESKYF
TRBJ2-7	TRBV7-9	NA	TRBD1	TGTGCCAGCAGCTTAGCGCGGGACAGGGCCGAGCAGTACTTC	CASSLARDRAEQYF